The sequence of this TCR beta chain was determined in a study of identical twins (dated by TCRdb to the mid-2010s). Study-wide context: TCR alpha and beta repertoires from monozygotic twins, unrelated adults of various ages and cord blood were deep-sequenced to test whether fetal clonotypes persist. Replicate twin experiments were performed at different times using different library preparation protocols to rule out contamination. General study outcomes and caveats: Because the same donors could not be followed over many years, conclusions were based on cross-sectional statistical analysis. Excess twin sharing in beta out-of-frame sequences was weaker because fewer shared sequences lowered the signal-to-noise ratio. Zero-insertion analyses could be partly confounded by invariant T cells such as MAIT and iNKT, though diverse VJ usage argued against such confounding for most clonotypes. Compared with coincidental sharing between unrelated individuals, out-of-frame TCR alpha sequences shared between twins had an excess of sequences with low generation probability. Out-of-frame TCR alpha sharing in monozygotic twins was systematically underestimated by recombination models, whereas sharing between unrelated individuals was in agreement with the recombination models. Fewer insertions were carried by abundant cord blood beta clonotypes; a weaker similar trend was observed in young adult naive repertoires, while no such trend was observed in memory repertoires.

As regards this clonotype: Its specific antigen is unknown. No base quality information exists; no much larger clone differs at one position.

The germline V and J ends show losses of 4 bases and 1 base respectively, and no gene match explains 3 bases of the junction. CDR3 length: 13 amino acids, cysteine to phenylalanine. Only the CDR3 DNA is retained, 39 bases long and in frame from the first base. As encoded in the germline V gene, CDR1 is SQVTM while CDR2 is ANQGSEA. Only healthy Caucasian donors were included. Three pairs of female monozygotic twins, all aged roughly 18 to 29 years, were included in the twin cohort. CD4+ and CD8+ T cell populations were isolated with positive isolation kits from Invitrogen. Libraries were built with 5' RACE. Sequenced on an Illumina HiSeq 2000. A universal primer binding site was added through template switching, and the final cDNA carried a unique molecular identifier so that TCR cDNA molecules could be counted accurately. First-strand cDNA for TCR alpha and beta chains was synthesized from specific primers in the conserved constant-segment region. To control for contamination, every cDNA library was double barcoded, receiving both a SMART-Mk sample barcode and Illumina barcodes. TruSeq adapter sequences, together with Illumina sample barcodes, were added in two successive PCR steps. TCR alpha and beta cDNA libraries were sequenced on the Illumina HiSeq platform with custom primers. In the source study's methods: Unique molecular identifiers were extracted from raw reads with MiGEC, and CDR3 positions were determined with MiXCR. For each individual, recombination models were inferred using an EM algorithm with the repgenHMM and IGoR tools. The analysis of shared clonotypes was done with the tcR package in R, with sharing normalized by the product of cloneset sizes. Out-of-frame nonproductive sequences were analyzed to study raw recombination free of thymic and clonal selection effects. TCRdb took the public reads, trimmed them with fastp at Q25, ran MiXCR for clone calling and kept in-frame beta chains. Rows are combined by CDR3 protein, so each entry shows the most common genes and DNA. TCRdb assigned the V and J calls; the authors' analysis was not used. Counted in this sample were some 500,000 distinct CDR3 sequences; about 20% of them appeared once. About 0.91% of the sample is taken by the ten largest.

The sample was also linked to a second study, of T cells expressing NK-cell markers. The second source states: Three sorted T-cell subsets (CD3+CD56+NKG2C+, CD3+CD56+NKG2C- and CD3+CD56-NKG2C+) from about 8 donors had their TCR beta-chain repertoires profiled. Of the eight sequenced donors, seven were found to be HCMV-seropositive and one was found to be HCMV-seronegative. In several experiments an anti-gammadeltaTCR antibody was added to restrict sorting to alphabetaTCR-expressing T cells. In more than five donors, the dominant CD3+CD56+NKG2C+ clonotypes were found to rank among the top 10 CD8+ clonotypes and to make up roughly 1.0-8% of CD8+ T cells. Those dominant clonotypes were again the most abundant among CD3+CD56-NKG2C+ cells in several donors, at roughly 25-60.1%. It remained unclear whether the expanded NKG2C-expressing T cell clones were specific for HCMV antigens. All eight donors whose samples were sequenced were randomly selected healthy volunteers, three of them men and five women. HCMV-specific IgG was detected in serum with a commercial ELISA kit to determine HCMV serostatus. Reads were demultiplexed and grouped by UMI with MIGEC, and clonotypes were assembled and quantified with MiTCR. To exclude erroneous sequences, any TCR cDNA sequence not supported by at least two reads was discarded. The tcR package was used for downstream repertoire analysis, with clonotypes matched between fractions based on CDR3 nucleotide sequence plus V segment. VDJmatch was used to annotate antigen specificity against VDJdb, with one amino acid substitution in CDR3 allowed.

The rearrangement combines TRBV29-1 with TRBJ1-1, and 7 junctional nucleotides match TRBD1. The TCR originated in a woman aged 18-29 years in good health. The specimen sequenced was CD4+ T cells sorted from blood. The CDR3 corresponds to CSVVGQQNTEAFF. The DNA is TGCAGCGTTGTGGGACAGCAGAACACTGAAGCTTTCTTT.